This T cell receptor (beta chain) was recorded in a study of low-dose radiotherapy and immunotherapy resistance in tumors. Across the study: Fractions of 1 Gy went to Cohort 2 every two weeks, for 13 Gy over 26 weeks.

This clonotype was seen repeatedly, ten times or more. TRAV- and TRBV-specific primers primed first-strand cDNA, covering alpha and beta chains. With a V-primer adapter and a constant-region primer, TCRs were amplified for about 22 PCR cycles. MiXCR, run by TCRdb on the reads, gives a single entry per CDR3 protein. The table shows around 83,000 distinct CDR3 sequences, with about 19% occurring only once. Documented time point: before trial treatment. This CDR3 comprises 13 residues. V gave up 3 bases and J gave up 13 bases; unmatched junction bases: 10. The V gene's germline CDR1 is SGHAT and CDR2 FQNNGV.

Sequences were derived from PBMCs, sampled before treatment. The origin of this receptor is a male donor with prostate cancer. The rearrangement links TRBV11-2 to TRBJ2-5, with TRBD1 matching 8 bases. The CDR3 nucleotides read TGTGCCAGCAGCTTTCAACGTACCGGACAGGGGTACTTC. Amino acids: CASSFQRTGQGYF.